One sample yielded the 17 T cell receptor beta chains listed below, sequenced in a study of early stage breast cancer tumors. TCRdb keeps only in-frame clones here, not all; method: immunoSEQ multiplex PCR. This table has about 25,000 clones, about 67% appearing once. Sequencing input: breast tumor tissue. These receptors were obtained from a person aged 55-75 years with breast cancer.

The V call is TRBV6-5, the J call TRBJ2-3, with 12 bases identical to TRBD2. The CDR3 runs to 15 residues. V lost 4 bases to trimming and J lost 3 bases; unmatched junction nucleotides: 2. Germline V gene lookup returns CDR1 MNHEY and CDR2 SVGAGI. The chain's CDR3 is CASSLLAGGTDTQYF. In DNA, the CDR3 is TGTGCCAGCAGTTTACTAGCGGGAGGTACAGATACGCAGTATTTT.

This chain joins TRBV5-1 and TRBJ2-7; D might be TRBD1 (6 bases). The germline V gene encodes CDR1 SGHRS and CDR2 YFSETQ. V lost 4 bases to trimming and J lost 0 bases, with 14 bases between them. This CDR3 region has 15 residues. CDR3 sequence reads: CASSVRDTISYEQYF. CDR3 nucleotide sequence: TGCGCCAGCAGCGTCCGGGACACCATCTCCTACGAGCAGTACTTC.

On this clone: One end of the junction does not line up with germline, which may come from a read error. J is TRBJ1-2 and V is TRBV11-2, with D possibly being TRBD1 (6 bases). The germline CDR1 and CDR2 sequences are SGHAT and FQNNGV. The CDR3 has 15 residues. This CDR3 is CASSQDRGFLYGYTF. CDR3 DNA sequence: TGCGCCAGCAGCCAAGATAGGGGGTTCCTCTATGGCTACACCTTC.

This chain connects TRBV18 to TRBJ2-3; 12 bases fit TRBD2. CDR3 length: 20 amino acids. Trimming took 3 bases from V and 1 from J; bases not matched to a gene: 14. The V gene's germline CDR1 is KGHSH and CDR2 LQKENI. The CDR3 loop is CASSPPRTSGKEGRTDTQYF. Written as DNA, the CDR3 is TGTGCCAGCTCACCTCCTCGGACTAGCGGGAAGGAGGGGCGCACAGATACGCAGTATTTT.

In this sample, this clone is medium-sized. This chain links TRBV7-8 with TRBJ2-7, with D maybe TRBD2 (6 bases). Trimming cost V 5 bases and J 1 base, with 21 bases left between them. The CDR3 consists of 17 residues. Germline loops: CDR1 SGHVS, CDR2 FQNEAQ. The CDR3 DNA reads TGTGCCAGCAGCCGCCACCTTCGCGGGAAAGCTTCCTACGAGCAGTACTTC. Protein: CASSRHLRGKASYEQYF.

A few counts support this clone. CDR3 region: CASSVDRTGGYTF. CDR3 sequence (DNA): TGTGCCAGCAGTGTGGACAGGACGGGCGGCTACACCTTC. The chain links TRBV6-5 to TRBJ1-2; TRBD1 aligns across 7 bases. Germline-derived CDR1 and CDR2 are MNHEY and SVGAGI. Losses at the gene ends were 5 bases for V and 8 bases for J; bases not matched to a gene: 8. The CDR3 is 13 residues long.

V usage is TRBV5-1 and J usage is TRBJ1-2; D is possibly TRBD1 (6 bases). V was shortened by 4 bases and J by 5 bases, with 12 bases between the two germline ends. The V gene's germline CDR1 is SGHRS and CDR2 YFSETQ. The CDR3 has 13 residues. The CDR3 loop reads CASSLGALYGYTF. CDR3 sequence (DNA): TGCGCCAGCAGCCTGGGGGCTCTGTATGGCTACACCTTC.

CDR3 protein: CASSLGLAGGGANVLTF. The CDR3 DNA sequence: TGTGCCAGCAGTTTGGGACTAGCGGGAGGTGGGGCCAACGTCCTGACTTTC. The V gene is TRBV28, the J gene TRBJ2-6, with 15 bases that match TRBD2. J was trimmed by 3 bases and V by 3 bases; bases with no gene match: 0. CDR3 length: 17 amino acids. The germline gives CDR1 MDHEN, CDR2 SYDVKM.

The chain combines TRBV6-5 with TRBJ2-5; perhaps TRBD1 as D (5 bases). Germline-derived CDR1 and CDR2 are MNHEY and SVGAGI. The CDR3 extends over 15 amino acids. Trimming left V 5 bases short and J 7 bases short, with 20 bases between. CDR3 in amino acids: CASSLGRDPDRTQYF. In DNA, the CDR3 is TGTGCCAGCAGTCTCGGCAGGGATCCTGACCGGACCCAGTACTTC.

The chain is built from TRBV7-9 and TRBJ1-2; D remains unclear. The V gene's germline CDR1 is SEHNR and CDR2 FQNEAQ (reference sequence). Between the trimmed V and J ends, which lost 1 base and 5 bases, there was a span of 11 bases. The CDR3 is made up of 14 amino acids. The CDR3 region is CASSLDGQAYGYTF. The CDR3 nucleotides read TGTGCCAGCAGCTTAGATGGGCAGGCGTATGGCTACACCTTC. Based on the CDR3 plus reference TRBV7-9 and TRBJ1-2, the full variable domain is DTGVSQNPRHKITKRGQNVTFRCDPISEHNRLYWYRQTLGQGPEFLTYFQNEAQLEKSRLLSDRFSAERPKGSFSTLEIQRTEQGDSAMYLCASSLDGQAYGYTFGSGTRLTVV.

The chain carries TRBV19 and TRBJ2-3, with D maybe TRBD1 (6 bases). Germline V gene sequence: CDR1 LNHDA, CDR2 SQIVND (reference sequence). The V gene lost 5 bases and the J gene lost 3 bases, with 15 bases spanning the gap. The CDR3 has 15 amino acids. CDR3 sequence reads: CASSGLGALTDTQYF. CDR3 bases: TGTGCCAGTAGTGGTCTGGGGGCTTTAACAGATACGCAGTATTTT.

The chain combines TRBV7-2 with TRBJ2-4, with 7 positions matching TRBD2. CDR3 size: 16 residues. CDR1 is SGHTA, CDR2 FQGNSA, per germline. J lost 2 bases, V lost 5 bases, and 9 bases had no gene match. CDR3 sequence reads: CASSLIAGSTKNIQYF. DNA of the CDR3: TGTGCCAGCAGCCTCATAGCGGGTTCTACCAAAAACATTCAGTACTTC.

The chain joins TRBV11-3 to TRBJ2-3, with D possibly matching TRBD2 (6 bases). Germline V lookup: CDR1 SGHNT, CDR2 YENEEA. The V end was cut by 5 bases, the J end by 6 bases, with 6 bases between. The CDR3 loop spans 11 amino acids. CDR3 in amino acids: CASSGGDTQYF. DNA for the CDR3: TGTGCCAGCAGCGGGGGGGATACGCAGTATTTT.

V usage is TRBV27 and J usage is TRBJ2-3, with TRBD2 matching over 10 bases. The junction had 5 bases not matched to a gene; V was cut back by 3 bases and J by 2 bases. Germline V gene data show CDR1 as MNHEY and CDR2 as SMNVEV (reference sequence). The CDR3 totals 16 residues. For the CDR3, the DNA is TGTGCCAGCAGTTTGCGACTAGCGGGCCTCACAGATACGCAGTATTTT. This sequence encodes CASSLRLAGLTDTQYF.

This clone was detected many times. The genes are TRBV6-1 and TRBJ1-4; 8 nucleotides agree with TRBD1. CDR1 is MNHNS, CDR2 SASEGT, per germline. Trimming at V came to 6 bases and at J to 10 bases, leaving 4 bases not matched to a gene. The length of the CDR3 is 12 residues. Here the CDR3 DNA reads TGTGCCAGCAGGCCGACAGGGGTAAAACTGTTTTTT. This gives the protein CASRPTGVKLFF.

CDR3 DNA: TGTGCCAGCAGCCCAGTAGGAGGGGTGGGCGAAAAACTGTTTTTT. It specifies CASSPVGGVGEKLFF. The genes are TRBV7-9 and TRBJ1-4, with a possible D match to TRBD1 (5 bases). Trimming removed 5 bases from V and 8 bases from J, with 18 bases in between. CDR1 and CDR2 from the germline V gene are SEHNR and FQNEAQ (reference sequence). The CDR3 consists of 15 residues.

This clone came up a few times. The chain links TRBV7-6 to TRBJ1-5; 7 positions match TRBD1. The CDR3 contains 16 residues. Germline trimming cut 5 bases from V and 5 bases from J; bases unmatched to any gene: 12. Germline CDR1 reads SGHVS; CDR2 reads FNYEAQ. In DNA form, the CDR3 reads TGTGCCAGCAGCCCCATTAACAGGGGTGGGGATCAGCCCCAGCATTTT. This codes for CASSPINRGGDQPQHF.